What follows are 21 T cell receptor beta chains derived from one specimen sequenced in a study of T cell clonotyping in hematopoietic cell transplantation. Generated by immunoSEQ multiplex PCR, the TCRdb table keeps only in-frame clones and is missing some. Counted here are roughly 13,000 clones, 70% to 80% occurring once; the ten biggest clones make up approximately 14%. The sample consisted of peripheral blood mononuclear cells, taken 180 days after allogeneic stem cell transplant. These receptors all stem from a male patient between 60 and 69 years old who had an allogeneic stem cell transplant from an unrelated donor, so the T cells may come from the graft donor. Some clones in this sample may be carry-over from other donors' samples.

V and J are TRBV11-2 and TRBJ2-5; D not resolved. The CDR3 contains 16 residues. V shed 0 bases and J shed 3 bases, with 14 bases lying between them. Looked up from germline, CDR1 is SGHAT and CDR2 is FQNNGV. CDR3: CASSLDVMATEETQYF. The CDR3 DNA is TGTGCCAGCAGCTTAGATGTAATGGCGACCGAAGAGACCCAGTACTTC.

Here the CDR3 reads CAWRSGLSAFF. The CDR3 bases are TGTGCCTGGAGGTCGGGTTTATCAGCTTTCTTT. V usage is TRBV30 and J usage is TRBJ1-1; D remains ambiguous. This CDR3 spans 11 amino acids. V lost 3 bases and J 10 bases, leaving 12 bases between the germline ends. CDR1 is GTSNPN and CDR2 is SVGIG in the germline V gene (reference sequence).

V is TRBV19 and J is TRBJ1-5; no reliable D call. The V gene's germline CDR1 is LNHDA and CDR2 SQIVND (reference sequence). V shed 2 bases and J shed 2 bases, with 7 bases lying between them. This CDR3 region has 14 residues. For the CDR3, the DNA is TGTGCCAGTAGTATACCCACTGGCAATCAGCCCCAGCATTTT. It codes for CASSIPTGNQPQHF.

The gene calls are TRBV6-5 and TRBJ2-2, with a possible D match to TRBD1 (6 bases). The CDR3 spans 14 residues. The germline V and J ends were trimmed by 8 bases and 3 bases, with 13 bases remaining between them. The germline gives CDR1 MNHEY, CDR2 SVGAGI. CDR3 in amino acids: CASFGRGDTGELFF. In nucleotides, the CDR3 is TGTGCCAGCTTTGGCAGGGGCGACACCGGGGAGCTGTTTTTT.

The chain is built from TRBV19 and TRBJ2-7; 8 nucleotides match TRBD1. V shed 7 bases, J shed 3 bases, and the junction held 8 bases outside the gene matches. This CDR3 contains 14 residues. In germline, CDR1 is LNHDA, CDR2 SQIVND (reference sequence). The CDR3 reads CASTPSGTGYEQYF. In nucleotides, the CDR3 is TGTGCCAGTACCCCCTCGGGGACAGGCTACGAGCAGTACTTC.

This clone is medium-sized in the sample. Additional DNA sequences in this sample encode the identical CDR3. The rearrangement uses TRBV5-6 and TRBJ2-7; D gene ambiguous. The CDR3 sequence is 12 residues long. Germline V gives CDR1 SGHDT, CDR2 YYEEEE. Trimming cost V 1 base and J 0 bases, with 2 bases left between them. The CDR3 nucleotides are TGTGCCAGCAGCTTGTCCTCCTACGAGCAGTACTTC. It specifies CASSLSSYEQYF.

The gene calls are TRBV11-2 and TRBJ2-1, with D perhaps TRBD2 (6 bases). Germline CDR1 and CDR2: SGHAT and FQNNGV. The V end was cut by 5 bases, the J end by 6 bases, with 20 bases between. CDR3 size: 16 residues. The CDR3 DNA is TGTGCCAGCAGCCGAAGGGTCGGGACTCCAGGCAATGAGCAGTTCTTC. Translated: CASSRRVGTPGNEQFF.

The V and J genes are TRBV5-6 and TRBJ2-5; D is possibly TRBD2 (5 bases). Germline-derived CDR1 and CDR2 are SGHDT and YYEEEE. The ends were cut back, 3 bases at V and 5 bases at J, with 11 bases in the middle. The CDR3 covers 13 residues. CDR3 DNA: TGTGCCAGCAGCTATCGAGGGCTTGAGACCCAGTACTTC. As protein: CASSYRGLETQYF.

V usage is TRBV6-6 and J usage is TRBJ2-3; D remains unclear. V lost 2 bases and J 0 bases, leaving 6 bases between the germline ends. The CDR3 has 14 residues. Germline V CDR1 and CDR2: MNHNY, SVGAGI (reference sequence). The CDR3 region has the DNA TGTGCCAGCAGTTACCTGGCGAGCACAGATACGCAGTATTTT. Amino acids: CASSYLASTDTQYF.

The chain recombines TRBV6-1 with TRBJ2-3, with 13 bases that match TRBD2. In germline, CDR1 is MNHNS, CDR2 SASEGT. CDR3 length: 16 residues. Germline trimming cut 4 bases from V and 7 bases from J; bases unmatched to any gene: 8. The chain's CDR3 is CASSGTSGGAGYTQYF. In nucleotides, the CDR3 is TGTGCCAGCAGTGGCACTAGCGGGGGGGCGGGTTATACGCAGTATTTT.

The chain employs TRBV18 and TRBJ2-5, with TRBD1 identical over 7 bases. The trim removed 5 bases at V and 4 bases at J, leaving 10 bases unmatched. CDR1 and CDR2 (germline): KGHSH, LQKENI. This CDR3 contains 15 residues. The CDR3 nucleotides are TGTGCCAGCTCATGGAGACAGGGAAGGGGAGAGACCCAGTACTTC. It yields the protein CASSWRQGRGETQYF.

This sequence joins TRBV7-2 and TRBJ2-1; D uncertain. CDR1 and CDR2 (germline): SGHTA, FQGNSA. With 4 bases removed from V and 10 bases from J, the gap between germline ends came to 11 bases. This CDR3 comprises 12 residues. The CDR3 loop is CASSSDAPEQFF. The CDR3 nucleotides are TGTGCCAGCAGCTCCGACGCGCCGGAGCAGTTCTTC.

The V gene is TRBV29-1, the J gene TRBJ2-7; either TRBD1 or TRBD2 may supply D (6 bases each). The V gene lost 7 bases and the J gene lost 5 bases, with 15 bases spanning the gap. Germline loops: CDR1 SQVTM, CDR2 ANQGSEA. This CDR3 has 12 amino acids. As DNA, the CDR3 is TGCAGCGCTTACCGTGGGGGGCACGAGCAGTACTTC. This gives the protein CSAYRGGHEQYF.

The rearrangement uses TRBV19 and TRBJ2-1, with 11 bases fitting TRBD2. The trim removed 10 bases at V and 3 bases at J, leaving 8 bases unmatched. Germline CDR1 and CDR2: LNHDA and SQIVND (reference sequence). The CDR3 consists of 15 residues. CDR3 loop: CATAGGLADYNEQFF. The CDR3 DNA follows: TGTGCCACGGCCGGGGGACTAGCGGACTACAATGAGCAGTTCTTC.

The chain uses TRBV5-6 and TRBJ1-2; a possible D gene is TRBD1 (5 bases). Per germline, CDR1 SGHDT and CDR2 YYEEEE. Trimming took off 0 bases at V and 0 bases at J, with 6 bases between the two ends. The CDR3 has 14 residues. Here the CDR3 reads CASSLGQSNYGYTF. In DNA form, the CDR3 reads TGTGCCAGCAGCTTGGGACAGTCTAACTATGGCTACACCTTC.

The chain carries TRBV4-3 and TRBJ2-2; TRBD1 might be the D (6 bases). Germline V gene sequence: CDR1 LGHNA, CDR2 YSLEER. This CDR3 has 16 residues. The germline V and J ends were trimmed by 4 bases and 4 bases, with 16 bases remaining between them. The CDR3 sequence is CASSLALGRGTGELFF. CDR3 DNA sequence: TGCGCCAGCAGCCTGGCCCTTGGCAGGGGCACCGGGGAGCTGTTTTTT.

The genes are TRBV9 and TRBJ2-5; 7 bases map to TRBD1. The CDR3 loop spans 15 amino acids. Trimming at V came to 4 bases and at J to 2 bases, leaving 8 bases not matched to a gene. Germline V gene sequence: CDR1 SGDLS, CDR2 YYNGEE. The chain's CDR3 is CASSPLGQTQETQYF. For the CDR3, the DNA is TGTGCCAGCAGCCCCTTGGGACAGACTCAAGAGACCCAGTACTTC.

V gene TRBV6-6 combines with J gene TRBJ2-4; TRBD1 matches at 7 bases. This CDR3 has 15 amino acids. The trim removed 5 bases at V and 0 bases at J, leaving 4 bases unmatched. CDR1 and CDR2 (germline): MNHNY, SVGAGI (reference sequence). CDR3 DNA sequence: TGTGCCAGCAGTAACCAGGGGGTAGCCAAAAACATTCAGTACTTC. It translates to CASSNQGVAKNIQYF.

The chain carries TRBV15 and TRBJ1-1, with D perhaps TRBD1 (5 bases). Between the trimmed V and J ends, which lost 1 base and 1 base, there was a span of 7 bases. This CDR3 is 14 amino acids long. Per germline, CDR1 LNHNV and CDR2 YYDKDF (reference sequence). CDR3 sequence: CATSRGQGNTEAFF. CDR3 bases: TGTGCCACCAGCAGAGGTCAGGGGAACACTGAAGCTTTCTTT.

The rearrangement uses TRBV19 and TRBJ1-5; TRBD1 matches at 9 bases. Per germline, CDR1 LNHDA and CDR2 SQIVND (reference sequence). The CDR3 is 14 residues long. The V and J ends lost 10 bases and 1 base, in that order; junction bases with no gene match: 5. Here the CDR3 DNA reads TGTGCCACCCGAGACAGGGGGAGCAATCAGCCCCAGCATTTT. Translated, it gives CATRDRGSNQPQHF.

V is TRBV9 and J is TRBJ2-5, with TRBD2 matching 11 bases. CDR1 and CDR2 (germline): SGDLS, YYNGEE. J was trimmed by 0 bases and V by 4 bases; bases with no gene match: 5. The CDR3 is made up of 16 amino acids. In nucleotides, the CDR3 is TGTGCCAGCAGCTTGGGACTAGCGGTTGACCAAGAGACCCAGTACTTC. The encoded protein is CASSLGLAVDQETQYF. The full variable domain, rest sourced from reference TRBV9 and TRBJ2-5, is DSGVTQTPKHLITATGQRVTLRCSPRSGDLSVYWYQQSLDQGLQFLIQYYNGEERAKGNILERFSAQQFPDLHSELNLSSLELGDSALYFCASSLGLAVDQETQYFGPGTRLLVL.